The 9 T cell receptor beta chains below all came from one sample that was sequenced in a study of OX40 agonist ivuxolimab in advanced cancers. The library was generated by the immunoSEQ multiplex PCR assay. TCRdb limited this immuneACCESS table to in-frame rearrangements with V and J called. A share of clones is missing; checked studies link under half to unresolved V genes, and the rest is unexplained. The sample records about 25,000 clones, approximately 86% of which are singletons. The ten largest clones represent over 35% of the sample. Sample: CD4+ or CD8+ T cells sorted from blood, taken in a trial of the OX40 agonist ivuxolimab. The origin of the receptors is an adult with an advanced solid tumor such as melanoma, head and neck, liver or kidney cancer.

The chain has TRBV6-6 and TRBJ2-1; the match to TRBD1 covers 8 bases. From germline, CDR1 is MNHNY and CDR2 SVGAGI (reference sequence). This CDR3 region has 15 residues. V dropped 4 bases and J dropped 8; count of bases not matched to a gene: 10. The CDR3 DNA sequence: TGTGCCAGCAGTTCGTCAGGGGGCGGACTGGATGAGCAGTTCTTC. It encodes CASSSSGGGLDEQFF.

This clone was counted only a few times. The rearrangement joins TRBV28 to TRBJ2-5, with D possibly being TRBD2 (6 bases). Between the trimmed V and J ends, which lost 2 bases and 5 bases, there was a span of 9 bases. The CDR3 is 13 residues long. CDR1 is MDHEN, CDR2 SYDVKM, per germline. In DNA, the CDR3 is TGTGCCAGCAGTTTAGGCGGGGAGGAGACCCAGTACTTC. Residues: CASSLGGEETQYF.

The chain couples TRBV29-1 to TRBJ2-7; D is perhaps TRBD2 (5 bases). With 6 bases removed from V and 4 bases from J, the gap between germline ends came to 19 bases. CDR3 length equals 14 residues. Germline CDR1 SQVTM, CDR2 ANQGSEA. CDR3 region: CSVSGLSLHYEQYF. DNA for the CDR3: TGCAGCGTGTCGGGGTTGAGCCTCCATTACGAGCAGTACTTC.

This chain connects TRBV29-1 to TRBJ1-2; D gene ambiguous. V was clipped by 5 bases and J by 8 bases, with 12 bases between them. The CDR3 is 11 residues long. CDR1 is SQVTM and CDR2 is ANQGSEA in the germline V gene. CDR3 protein: CSVPRDGGYTF. CDR3 bases: TGCAGCGTTCCAAGGGATGGAGGCTACACCTTC.

A few counts support this clone. This sequence joins TRBV27 and TRBJ2-5; 11 bases agree with TRBD2. Germline CDR1 and CDR2: MNHEY and SMNVEV (reference sequence). The CDR3 spans 18 residues. After removal of 6 bases from V and 5 bases from J, the junction contained 17 bases not matched to a gene. The CDR3 sequence: CASSLKGILAGGWETQYF. For the CDR3, the DNA is TGTGCCAGCAGCCTCAAGGGGATCCTAGCGGGGGGCTGGGAGACCCAGTACTTC.

This clone showed up just a few times. The V and J genes are TRBV5-6 and TRBJ2-5, with 9 bases lining up with TRBD1. V shed 2 bases, J shed 2 bases, and the junction held 4 bases outside the gene matches. Germline CDR1 reads SGHDT; CDR2 reads YYEEEE. CDR3 length: 15 amino acids. DNA for the CDR3: TGTGCCAGCAGCTTAGTAGGACAGGGGCAAGAGACCCAGTACTTC. Translating it yields CASSLVGQGQETQYF.

The chain recombines TRBV9 with TRBJ2-7; maybe TRBD1 (5 bases). This CDR3 has 15 amino acids. Germline-derived CDR1 and CDR2 are SGDLS and YYNGEE. The V and J ends lost 2 bases and 3 bases respectively, with 15 bases between them. CDR3 nucleotides: TGTGCCAGCAGCGTCGGTTGGGGCAGCGTCTACGAGCAGTACTTC. This translates into CASSVGWGSVYEQYF.

The rearrangement links TRBV5-1 to TRBJ2-7; 12 positions match TRBD2. The CDR3 totals 18 residues. Germline V gene lookup returns CDR1 SGHRS and CDR2 YFSETQ. With V trimmed by 0 bases and J by 2 bases, 9 bases remained unmatched. CDR3 region: CASSLDLILAGGPYEQYF. The CDR3 region has the DNA TGCGCCAGCAGCTTGGACCTGATACTAGCGGGAGGACCCTACGAGCAGTACTTC.

The chain carries TRBV5-6 and TRBJ2-1; TRBD2 might be the D (5 bases). Trimming took off 0 bases at V and 1 base at J, with 14 bases between the two ends. Germline V gene sequence: CDR1 SGHDT, CDR2 YYEEEE. There are 17 residues in the CDR3. The CDR3 is CASSLGGPLGSYNEQFF. CDR3 in DNA: TGTGCCAGCAGCTTGGGCGGGCCCCTTGGATCCTACAATGAGCAGTTCTTC.